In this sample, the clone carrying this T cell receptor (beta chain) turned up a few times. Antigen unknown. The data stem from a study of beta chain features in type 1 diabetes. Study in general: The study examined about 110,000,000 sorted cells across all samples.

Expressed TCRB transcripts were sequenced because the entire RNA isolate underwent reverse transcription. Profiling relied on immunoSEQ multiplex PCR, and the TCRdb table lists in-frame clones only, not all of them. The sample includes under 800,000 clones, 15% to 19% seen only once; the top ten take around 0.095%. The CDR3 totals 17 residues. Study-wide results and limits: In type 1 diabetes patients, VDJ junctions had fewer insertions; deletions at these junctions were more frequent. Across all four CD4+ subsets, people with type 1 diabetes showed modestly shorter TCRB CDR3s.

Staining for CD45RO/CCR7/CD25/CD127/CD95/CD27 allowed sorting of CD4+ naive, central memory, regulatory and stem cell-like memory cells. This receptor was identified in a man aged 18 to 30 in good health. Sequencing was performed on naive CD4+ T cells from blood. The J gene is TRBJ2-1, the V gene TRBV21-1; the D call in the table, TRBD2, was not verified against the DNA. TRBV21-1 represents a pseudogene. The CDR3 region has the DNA TGTGCCAGCAGCAAGCTCGCGCGGGAAAAAGAAAACAATGAGCAGTTCTTC. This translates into CASSKLAREKENNEQFF.